This TCR beta chain was sequenced in a study of T cell repertoires in aging, cancer and after chemotherapy. The overall study: Paired samples before and after chemotherapy came from chronic lymphocytic leukemia patients on fludarabine- or bendamustine-based regimens.

The CDR3 loop spans 15 amino acids. Germline V CDR1 and CDR2: MNHNY, SVGAGI (reference sequence). The V gene lost 6 bases and the J gene lost 6 bases, with 18 bases spanning the gap. A mixed TRB-A/B primer pool amplified rearranged TRB by multiplex touch-down PCR. One entry per CDR3 protein results from TCRdb running MiXCR on the multiplex PCR reads. The sample contains around 2,700 distinct CDR3 sequences, around 52% of which appear only once. Study outcomes and limitations: Across the chemotherapy interval, each cancer cohort showed higher median generation probability, suggesting thymic rebound. In cancer patients, declining TCR diversity with age involved lost richness and lost evenness. Age-matched healthy donors had significantly more diverse, less clonal blood TCR repertoires than untreated cancer patients.

This clonotype has a handful of counts. Antigen: not known. Peripheral blood genomic DNA, not sorted cells or RNA, was the template. The chain employs TRBV6-6 and TRBJ1-5; D gene unclear. This receptor was identified in a human donor with a blood cancer. The donor label of this sample is uncertain. Sequencing input: blood. The CDR3 DNA sequence: TGTGCCAGCAGCCTAGCCGTCCCGGCTCTTCAGCCCCAGCATTTT. Its translation: CASSLAVPALQPQHF.